This note documents a single T cell receptor beta chain sequence. This receptor's antigen is unknown. Base qualities are not at hand, and no much larger clone is one base apart. Via the germline V gene, CDR1 is SGHRS and CDR2 YFSETQ. The CDR3 has 14 amino acids, counting the end cysteine and phenylalanine. CDR3 DNA is the only sequence kept; it has 42 bases, read in frame from the first base. The germline ends are 13 bases apart after V is trimmed by 1 base and J by 5 bases. For repertoire sequencing, TCR beta CDR3 regions were amplified from RNA transcripts. The first round of RT-PCR was done with HTBI primers and the Qiagen OneStep RT-PCR kit, and was followed by a second round of multiplex PCR, then size selection and purification. Libraries were sequenced paired-end with 100 bp reads on an Illumina HiSeq2000. The source study handled its data this way. Reads were processed with SOAPnuke, discarding reads with adapters, uncalled bases, mean Phred below 15, or no exact constant-primer or identifier match. COPE v1.2.5 was used to merge high-quality paired reads. Unique nucleotide sequences were defined as clonotypes and aligned to IMGT TRB V, D and J references using MiTCR v1.1. Only V-J combinations with frequency above 0.0001 were analysed, covering more than 99% of repertoires. For each V-J combination, a TCR clonal expansion and chaos score was defined as the ratio of F50 clonal expansion to chaos observed in the TCRdist matrix. Features were reduced by Welch's t-statistics and random forest to approximately 12 V-J combinations, which fed a naive Bayes classifier. Thyroid-blood repertoire similarity was quantified with the Morisita-Horn index. TCRdb trimmed public reads at Q25 via fastp, called clones via MiXCR and kept in-frame beta chains. Rows merge per CDR3 protein into single entries with the most common DNA and genes. These V and J calls are TCRdb output, not the study's own analysis. Recorded for this sample are about 740,000 distinct CDR3 sequences; 40% of them occurred a single time. In total, the top ten clones hold approximately 43% of the sample.

The sample belongs to a study of Graves' ophthalmopathy and Graves' hyperthyroidism (dated by TCRdb to the late 2010s). With regard to the full study: Peripheral blood was collected at initial diagnosis, before any treatment. To tell Graves' ophthalmopathy apart from Graves' hyperthyroidism, and to predict which patients would progress to ophthalmopathy, the study relied on TCR beta repertoire signatures. In total, some 130 blood samples were TCR-sequenced: 40 to 45 ophthalmopathy, over 70 hyperthyroidism and 17 hyperthyroidism-to-ophthalmopathy patients. To explore V-J signatures that separate ophthalmopathy from hyperthyroidism, a discovery set of about a hundred patients was enrolled, consisting of fewer than 45 with ophthalmopathy and about 60 with stable hyperthyroidism. For independent validation, a separate cohort was made up of 18 hyperthyroidism patients plus 17 patients who later progressed from hyperthyroidism to ophthalmopathy. In a handful of hyperthyroidism patients, the T-cell repertoire of thyroid tissue was compared with the T-cell repertoire of blood. Following sampling, methimazole starting at 30 mg daily was administered to hyperthyroidism patients, and high-dose intravenous methylprednisolone was administered to ophthalmopathy patients.

The ophthalmopathy patients had moderately to severely active disease, with a Clinical Activity Score of 3 or higher, a NOSPECS grade of 4 or higher, and a disease duration of less than 3 months. Anyone with other autoimmune diseases, uncontrolled infections, pregnancy or lactation was excluded from the study. Diagnosis was based on clinical symptoms, serum thyroxine, TRAb, thyroid ultrasound and orbital computed tomography. PBMCs were isolated from approximately 10 ml of fresh peripheral blood by Ficoll-Paque density gradient centrifugation. Trizol reagent was used to extract the total RNA, and its quality was then checked on an Agilent 2100 Bioanalyzer. What the study reported, not specific to this receptor: Ophthalmopathy was separated from stable hyperthyroidism by the 13-signature model with roughly 87% sensitivity and 81% to 83% specificity in cross-validation and with 80%/75% in the test set. In validation, the model predicted ophthalmopathy progression with about 71% sensitivity and 72% to 80% specificity; 12 predicted patients were CT-confirmed with GO in a median of about 7.1 months. Most expanded thyroid clonotypes with a frequency above 0.001 also appeared in blood, which suggests that blood repertoires may reflect the immune response in the thyroid. Sample size was not predetermined statistically, and investigators were not blinded to group allocation.

Sequencing used peripheral blood. This sequence was found in an adult man with Graves' ophthalmopathy. The chain is encoded by TRBV5-1 joined to TRBJ2-7; TRBD1 might be the D gene, on 5 matching bases. The CDR3 protein: CASSLIGQSNEQYF. The DNA reads as follows: TGCGCCAGCAGCTTGATTGGACAATCGAACGAGCAGTACTTC.